This T cell receptor (beta chain) derives from a study of high-grade serous ovarian cancer treatment subgroups (dated by TCRdb to the early 2020s). Regarding the research as a whole: Sequencing yielded a mean of approximately 15,000 reads and around 7,000 unique TCR beta rearrangements per sample. Under a laparoscopic triage algorithm, patients with high-grade serous ovarian cancer were grouped by complete gross resection or by neoadjuvant chemotherapy response, and the study profiled the TCR beta repertoires of these patients. A cohort of some 30 patients was included: roughly 10 with no residual disease after primary surgery (R0), roughly 10 who were excellent NACT responders, and roughly 10 who were poor NACT responders. One primary tumor sample and two metastatic tumor samples were contributed by each patient, so that roughly 82 samples were obtained in total.

The approximately 86 tumor samples underwent high-throughput TCR profiling using ImmunoSEQ. The study's processing was this. Repertoire diversity metrics included richness (unique productive sequences), clonality, evenness and relatedness; Bhattacharyya coefficient assessed similarity between samples. Conclusions stayed consistent in a sensitivity analysis that left out TCRs with fewer than two reads. TCRdb holds this immuneACCESS table with in-frame rearrangements only. Some clones are missing; in checked studies, unresolved V genes explain under half, and the rest has no known cause. That table furnishes V, J and clone size, whereas the DNA furnished D and trimming. The sample table shows more than 15,000 clones, and under 85% are seen once. The top ten clones comprise around 4.8% of the sample. Tumor samples were collected prior to definitive surgery or chemotherapy. The MD Anderson Biospecimen Extraction Resource handled genomic DNA extraction, while the MD Anderson Cancer Genomics Laboratory carried out the TCR sequencing.

In regard to this clone: Its antigen has not been determined. Base qualities are not at hand, and no much larger clone is one base apart.

What the research found in general, with its limitations: TCR clonal relatedness showed a positive correlation with neoantigen level and a trend toward positive correlation with copy number variation and mutation load from whole-genome sequencing. TCR repertoire analyses focused on CDR3; CDR1 and CDR2 were not analyzed. Bulk tumor TCR sequencing lacked spatial information, limiting insight into HGSC tumor complexity and diversity. Tumors from the same patient had repertoire similarity ranging from roughly 0.095 to 0.8, while tumors from different patients showed almost no similarity.

Sequencing input: tumor tissue. The source is a human donor with high-grade serous ovarian cancer.

The nucleotide sequence reads TGTGCCAGCAGCCAAGGAGGGGGCTTCTCCGTCTTGCCCAGCTATGGCTACACCTTC. Its translation is CASSQGGGFSVLPSYGYTF. The rearranged chain carries TRBV4-2 and TRBJ1-2, with 7 bases aligning to TRBD1. The germline V and J ends show losses of 1 base and 4 bases respectively, and no gene match explains 18 bases of the junction. The CDR3 holds 19 amino acids from the cysteine to the phenylalanine. Just CDR3 DNA is preserved here, 57 bases in frame from base 1. The germline V gene yields LGHNA for CDR1 and YNFKEQ for CDR2.